This paragraph reports one T cell receptor (beta chain). Deletions cut 5 bases from V and 6 bases from J, with 16 bases between. The germline CDR1 and CDR2 sequences are SGHVS and FQNEAQ. CDR3 size: 15 residues. The data were obtained in a study of blood T cell repertoires in COVID-19. Study overall: Samples came from the United States, Italy and Spain, spanning acute and convalescent COVID-19. The cDNA or gDNA used as material had been derived from T cells, B-cell-depleted T cells, or PBMCs.

Per the original methods: Amplification of reference gene primers provided the estimated nucleated cell counts. Assay used: immunoSEQ multiplex PCR; TCRdb lists only in-frame clones, some missing. That table supplies the V and J calls and clone size; D and trimming were determined from the DNA. The data show 95,000 to 110,000 clones, roughly 91% seen once. The TCR comes from a human donor in a cohort sampled during active COVID-19. The V gene is TRBV7-8, the J gene TRBJ1-4; D is undetermined. The specimen sequenced was peripheral blood. The CDR3 region has the DNA TGTGCCAGCAGCCCGCGAGGCTTAGTGGATGAAAAACTGTTTTTT. Translation gives CASSPRGLVDEKLFF.